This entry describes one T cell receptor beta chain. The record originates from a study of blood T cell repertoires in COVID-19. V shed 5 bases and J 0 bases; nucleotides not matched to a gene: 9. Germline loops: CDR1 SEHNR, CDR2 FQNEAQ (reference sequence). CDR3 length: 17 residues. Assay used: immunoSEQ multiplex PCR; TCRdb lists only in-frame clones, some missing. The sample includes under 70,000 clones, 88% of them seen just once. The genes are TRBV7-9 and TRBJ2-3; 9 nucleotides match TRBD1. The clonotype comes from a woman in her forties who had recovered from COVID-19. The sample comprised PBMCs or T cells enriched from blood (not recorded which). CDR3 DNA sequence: TGTGCCAGCAGCCCATCCGGGACAGGGTTGAGCACAGATACGCAGTATTTT. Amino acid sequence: CASSPSGTGLSTDTQYF. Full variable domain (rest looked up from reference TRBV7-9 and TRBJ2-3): DTGVSQNPRHKITKRGQNVTFRCDPISEHNRLYWYRQTLGQGPEFLTYFQNEAQLEKSRLLSDRFSAERPKGSFSTLEIQRTEQGDSAMYLCASSPSGTGLSTDTQYFGPGTRLTVL.